Below are 29 T cell receptor beta chains sequenced from a single sample in a study of long-term antiretroviral therapy in people with HIV. The assay, immunoSEQ v3.0, was run at survey level. Using immunoSEQ multiplex PCR, the repertoire was profiled, and TCRdb retains in-frame clones only, with some absent. The sample consists of 30,000 to 40,000 clones, 94% of them appearing once. The sequenced sample was unsorted PBMCs, obtained around 5.5 years after starting antiretroviral therapy. Receptor source: a woman aged 45-60 years with HIV.

This chain uses TRBV7-2 with TRBJ2-7, with 7 bases lining up with TRBD1. Germline trimming cut 5 bases from V and 2 bases from J; bases unmatched to any gene: 9. Germline values: CDR1 SGHTA, CDR2 FQGNSA. The CDR3 loop spans 15 amino acids. The CDR3 is CASSPPGQKTYEQYF. The CDR3 DNA reads TGTGCCAGCAGCCCTCCGGGACAGAAGACCTACGAGCAGTACTTC.

V gene TRBV6-6 combines with J gene TRBJ2-5; 11 bases align to TRBD1. CDR1 is MNHNY and CDR2 is SVGAGI in the germline V gene (reference sequence). The ends lost 4 bases at V and 4 bases at J; junction bases unmatched: 8. There are 16 residues in the CDR3. The CDR3 sequence is CASSSAGQGAGETQYF. In DNA form, the CDR3 reads TGTGCCAGCAGTTCCGCAGGACAGGGGGCGGGAGAGACCCAGTACTTC.

The rearrangement joins TRBV13 to TRBJ2-1; 11 positions agree with TRBD2. Trimming took 3 bases from V and 5 from J; bases not matched to a gene: 9. The CDR3 extends over 17 amino acids. Germline V gives CDR1 PRHDT, CDR2 FYEKMQ (reference sequence). The CDR3 protein is CASSFPFSGGAHNEQFF. The CDR3 DNA sequence: TGTGCCAGCAGCTTTCCCTTTAGCGGGGGGGCCCACAATGAGCAGTTCTTC. Variable domain in full (rest from reference TRBV13 and TRBJ2-1): AAGVIQSPRHLIKEKRETATLKCYPIPRHDTVYWYQQGPGQDPQFLISFYEKMQSDKGSIPDRFSAQQFSDYHSELNMSSLELGDSALYFCASSFPFSGGAHNEQFFGPGTRLTVL.

The chain employs TRBV4-2 and TRBJ2-1; 8 bases match TRBD2. Unmatched junction bases numbered 4, after V lost 1 base and J lost 5 bases. The CDR3 runs to 15 residues. CDR1 and CDR2 (germline): LGHNA, YNFKEQ. The CDR3 nucleotides read TGTGCCAGCAGCCAAGTACGGCGGGGGGACAATGAGCAGTTCTTC. It encodes CASSQVRRGDNEQFF.

The chain uses TRBV4-1 and TRBJ2-3; the D gene is possibly TRBD2 (7 bases). V lost 0 bases and J 6 bases, leaving 10 bases between the germline ends. The CDR3 has 14 amino acids. Germline lookup yields CDR1 MGHRA and CDR2 YSYEKL. The CDR3 region has the DNA TGCGCCAGCAGCCAAGACGGGGGGCCGGATACGCAGTATTTT. Its protein is CASSQDGGPDTQYF.

V gene TRBV19 combines with J gene TRBJ1-2, with TRBD1 matching 7 bases. CDR1 and CDR2 from the germline V gene are LNHDA and SQIVND (reference sequence). CDR3 length: 14 residues. Trimming removed 1 base from V and 1 base from J; junction bases left unmatched: 0. For the CDR3, the DNA is TGTGCCAGTAGTATAGGACAGGGTAACTATGGCTACACCTTC. Protein: CASSIGQGNYGYTF.

V and J are TRBV4-1 and TRBJ1-6, with D possibly matching TRBD1 (6 bases). Germline V gives CDR1 MGHRA, CDR2 YSYEKL. This CDR3 has 17 residues. The V gene lost 0 bases and the J gene lost 9 bases, with 18 bases spanning the gap. CDR3: CASSQEGAVIGSSPLHF. In nucleotides, the CDR3 is TGCGCCAGCAGCCAAGAGGGGGCGGTAATCGGAAGTTCACCCCTCCACTTT.

The chain carries TRBV10-3 and TRBJ1-1, with D possibly TRBD1 on 5 matching bases. V was pared by 6 bases and J by 6 bases, with 8 bases between. This CDR3 has 11 amino acids. The germline V gene encodes CDR1 ENHRY and CDR2 SYGVKD. The CDR3 region is CAIRQGSEAFF. CDR3 bases: TGTGCCATCAGGCAGGGTTCTGAAGCTTTCTTT.

V usage is TRBV4-1 and J usage is TRBJ1-3; D not resolved. V gave up 1 base and J gave up 3 bases, with 7 bases separating them. The CDR3 extends over 14 amino acids. In germline, CDR1 is MGHRA, CDR2 YSYEKL. This chain's CDR3 is CASSQARDGNTIYF. The CDR3 region has the DNA TGCGCCAGCAGCCAAGCGCGGGATGGAAACACCATATATTTT.

The rearrangement joins TRBV10-3 to TRBJ2-3; D tentatively fits TRBD1 or TRBD2 (5 bases each). The CDR3 runs 13 residues. V lost 8 bases and J lost 3, with 12 bases in between. Germline V gene data show CDR1 as ENHRY and CDR2 as SYGVKD. CDR3 amino acids: CAISREGTDTQYF. DNA for the CDR3: TGTGCCATCTCCAGAGAGGGGACAGATACGCAGTATTTT.

The V gene is TRBV2, the J gene TRBJ2-1; no reliable D call. From germline, CDR1 is SNHLY and CDR2 FYNNEI. The CDR3 runs 16 residues. The V and J ends lost 1 base and 5 bases respectively, with 15 bases between them. The CDR3 region is CASSEVPAVLNNEQFF. The CDR3 DNA reads as TGTGCCAGCAGTGAAGTCCCGGCGGTCCTGAACAATGAGCAGTTCTTC.

The sample holds one count of this clone. In DNA, the CDR3 is TGTGCCAGTAGTATAGTGGTACAGACTAATTCACCCCTCCACTTT. Translating gives CASSIVVQTNSPLHF. The chain links TRBV19 to TRBJ1-6; D not resolved. The germline V and J ends were trimmed by 1 base and 6 bases, with 10 bases remaining between them. The CDR3 totals 15 residues. Germline CDR1 LNHDA, CDR2 SQIVND (reference sequence).

The rearrangement joins TRBV15 to TRBJ1-6, with D possibly being TRBD1 (6 bases). Trimming took 2 bases from V and 10 from J, leaving 12 bases between them. In germline, CDR1 is LNHNV, CDR2 YYDKDF (reference sequence). CDR3 length: 14 amino acids. CDR3 amino acids: CATSRNRVGSPLHF. Here the CDR3 DNA reads TGTGCCACCAGCAGAAACAGGGTTGGGTCACCCCTCCACTTT.

The chain has TRBV19 and TRBJ2-5, with 10 bases identical to TRBD2. The CDR3 contains 16 residues. Germline loops: CDR1 LNHDA, CDR2 SQIVND (reference sequence). Trimming removed 4 bases from V and 0 bases from J; junction bases left unmatched: 5. The CDR3 bases are TGTGCCAGTAGTAGGACTAGCGGTCTGTACCAAGAGACCCAGTACTTC. Translation: CASSRTSGLYQETQYF.

The chain combines TRBV30 with TRBJ2-7; D is ambiguous. V gave up 5 bases and J gave up 1 base, with 12 bases separating them. CDR1 is GTSNPN, CDR2 SVGIG, per germline (reference sequence). The CDR3 runs to 13 residues. Here the CDR3 reads CAWADTPSYEQYF. Written as DNA, the CDR3 is TGTGCCTGGGCCGACACTCCTTCCTACGAGCAGTACTTC. Supplemented by reference TRBV30 and TRBJ2-7, the full variable domain reads SQTIHQWPATLVQPVGSPLSLECTVEGTSNPNLYWYRQAAGRGLQLLFYSVGIGQISSEVPQNLSASRPQDRQFILSSKKLLLSDSGFYLCAWADTPSYEQYFGPGTRLTVT.

This clone was picked up one time. The chain links TRBV10-3 to TRBJ1-5; D remains unclear. CDR3 size: 12 residues. Germline CDR1 and CDR2: ENHRY and SYGVKD. Trimming cost V 6 bases and J 9 bases, with 12 bases left between them. CDR3 amino acids: CAISTSEAPQHF. The CDR3 nucleotides are TGTGCCATCAGCACCTCTGAGGCGCCCCAGCATTTT.

The rearrangement links TRBV5-1 to TRBJ1-4, with TRBD1 matching over 8 bases. With V trimmed by 0 bases and J by 5 bases, 3 bases remained unmatched. This CDR3 has 15 amino acids. CDR1 and CDR2 (germline): SGHRS, YFSETQ. Here the CDR3 DNA reads TGCGCCAGCAGCTTGGGGACAGGGTTAAATGAAAAACTGTTTTTT. Its protein is CASSLGTGLNEKLFF.

The chain uses TRBV30 and TRBJ1-5; unclear D gene. Trimming removed 1 base from V and 0 bases from J, with 7 bases in between. Germline CDR1 GTSNPN, CDR2 SVGIG (reference sequence). There are 14 residues in the CDR3. The CDR3 reads CAWSEPYSNQPQHF. In DNA form, the CDR3 reads TGTGCCTGGAGTGAACCCTATAGCAATCAGCCCCAGCATTTT.

This sequence joins TRBV6-5 and TRBJ1-1, with TRBD1 as a possible D gene (6 bases). Germline V gene sequence: CDR1 MNHEY, CDR2 SVGAGI. Trimming shortened V by 6 bases and J by 2 bases, and 13 bases separated the two germline ends. CDR3 length: 14 amino acids. CDR3 bases: TGTGCCAGCAGCCCCCGGGACATTAACACTGAAGCTTTCTTT. It specifies CASSPRDINTEAFF.

This clone was observed once. The chain couples TRBV5-6 to TRBJ1-1, with TRBD1 matching 9 bases. There are 14 residues in the CDR3. Trimming removed 5 bases from V and 3 bases from J; junction bases left unmatched: 5. Per germline, CDR1 SGHDT and CDR2 YYEEEE. CDR3 sequence (DNA): TGTGCCAGCAGGAGGACAGGGGAGGACACTGAAGCTTTCTTT. Protein sequence: CASRRTGEDTEAFF.

V is TRBV10-3 and J is TRBJ2-2; perhaps TRBD2 as D (6 bases). Germline CDR1 ENHRY, CDR2 SYGVKD. This CDR3 region has 14 residues. Trimming removed 2 bases from V and 6 bases from J, with 10 bases in between. The CDR3 DNA is TGTGCCATCAGTGAGACGGGGGACGCCGGGGAGCTGTTTTTT. Translation: CAISETGDAGELFF.

V is TRBV19 and J is TRBJ2-5; perhaps TRBD2 as D (5 bases). Trimming removed 7 bases at V and 0 bases at J, with 6 bases between. Germline V gives CDR1 LNHDA, CDR2 SQIVND (reference sequence). The CDR3 runs to 12 residues. The CDR3 loop reads CASTGNQETQYF. CDR3 coding DNA: TGTGCCAGTACGGGGAACCAAGAGACCCAGTACTTC. The whole variable domain, remainder taken from reference TRBV19 and TRBJ2-5, is DGGITQSPKYLFRKEGQNVTLSCEQNLNHDAMYWYRQDPGQGLRLIYYSQIVNDFQKGDIAEGYSVSREKKESFPLTVTSAQKNPTAFYLCASTGNQETQYFGPGTRLLVL.

The rearrangement links TRBV5-1 to TRBJ2-1; TRBD1 is a possible D gene (5 bases). Between the trimmed V and J ends, which lost 6 bases and 7 bases, there was a span of 20 bases. From germline, CDR1 is SGHRS and CDR2 YFSETQ. The CDR3 extends over 15 amino acids. CDR3 bases: TGCGCCAGCAACTCCGACAGCCCTGTATTTAATGAGCAGTTCTTC. This sequence encodes CASNSDSPVFNEQFF. Based on the CDR3 plus reference TRBV5-1 and TRBJ2-1, the full variable domain is KAGVTQTPRYLIKTRGQQVTLSCSPISGHRSVSWYQQTPGQGLQFLFEYFSETQRNKGNFPGRFSGRQFSNSRSEMNVSTLELGDSALYLCASNSDSPVFNEQFFGPGTRLTVL.

The chain joins TRBV7-9 to TRBJ1-3; D call uncertain. Germline loops: CDR1 SEHNR, CDR2 FQNEAQ (reference sequence). This CDR3 is built from 15 residues. The V end lost 1 base, the J end lost 1 base, and 8 bases lay between the germline ends. The CDR3 is CASSLEGTSGNTIYF. CDR3 coding DNA: TGTGCCAGCAGCTTAGAAGGAACGTCTGGAAACACCATATATTTT.

This chain uses TRBV4-1 with TRBJ1-2, with a possible D match to TRBD1 (6 bases). Trimming left V 3 bases short and J 8 bases short, with 16 bases between. CDR1 and CDR2 from the germline V gene are MGHRA and YSYEKL. This CDR3 comprises 14 residues. The CDR3 sequence: CASSQGGGDEGYTF. CDR3 nucleotides: TGCGCCAGCAGCCAGGGCGGGGGCGATGAAGGCTACACCTTC.

The genes are TRBV4-1 and TRBJ1-3, with D perhaps matching TRBD1 (6 bases). Trimming shortened V by 5 bases and J by 0 bases, and 8 bases separated the two germline ends. Germline values: CDR1 MGHRA, CDR2 YSYEKL. The CDR3 is 14 amino acids. The CDR3 nucleotides read TGCGCCAGCAGCAAACAGGGCTCTGGAAACACCATATATTTT. It translates to CASSKQGSGNTIYF.

This chain links TRBV28 with TRBJ2-4; D gene uncertain. Looked up from germline, CDR1 is MDHEN and CDR2 is SYDVKM. This CDR3 spans 13 amino acids. V lost 3 bases to trimming and J lost 0 bases, with 3 bases between them. CDR3 protein: CASSFSAKNIQYF. The CDR3 DNA is TGTGCCAGCAGTTTTTCAGCCAAAAACATTCAGTACTTC.

The chain joins TRBV18 to TRBJ2-6, with 10 bases fitting TRBD1. With V trimmed by 0 bases and J by 0 bases, 2 bases remained unmatched. Germline V CDR1 and CDR2: KGHSH, LQKENI. The CDR3 is 18 amino acids. Here the CDR3 DNA reads TGTGCCAGCTCACCACCGGGACAGGGGCTCTCTGGGGCCAACGTCCTGACTTTC. Translation: CASSPPGQGLSGANVLTF.

The chain uses TRBV13 and TRBJ2-7, with 7 bases that match TRBD2. This CDR3 is built from 13 residues. The V segment lost 3 bases and the J segment 7 bases; nucleotides outside the gene matches: 6. The germline gives CDR1 PRHDT, CDR2 FYEKMQ (reference sequence). In nucleotides, the CDR3 is TGTGCCAGCAGCTTTAGGCACGGGAGGGAGCAGTACTTC. Protein: CASSFRHGREQYF. Complete variable domain (other parts from reference TRBV13 and TRBJ2-7): AAGVIQSPRHLIKEKRETATLKCYPIPRHDTVYWYQQGPGQDPQFLISFYEKMQSDKGSIPDRFSAQQFSDYHSELNMSSLELGDSALYFCASSFRHGREQYFGPGTRLTVT.